The 4 T cell receptor beta chains below were found in one sample sequenced in a study of cytomegalovirus exposure and HLA in healthy donors. Primers included in the PCR were 60 Vbeta and 13 Jbeta primers. Using immunoSEQ multiplex PCR, the repertoire was profiled, and TCRdb retains in-frame clones only, with some absent. The sample carries 130,000 to 150,000 clones, about 80% recorded once. The specimen sequenced was PBMCs. All receptors come from a male donor in good health and CMV-seronegative.

A single count supports this clone. V is TRBV5-6 and J is TRBJ2-7; the D is unclear. Germline lookup yields CDR1 SGHDT and CDR2 YYEEEE. The CDR3 extends over 14 amino acids. V gave up 2 bases and J gave up 2 bases, with 11 bases separating them. The CDR3 protein is CASSFQVLPYEQYF. CDR3 nucleotide sequence: TGTGCCAGCAGCTTCCAGGTTCTTCCCTACGAGCAGTACTTC.

A single count supports this clone. The CDR3 region has the DNA TGTGCCAGCAGCCCGACAGGCCCCTACGAGCAGTACTTC. It is translated as CASSPTGPYEQYF. V and J are TRBV6-5 and TRBJ2-7, with TRBD1 as a possible D gene (6 bases). The CDR3 is 13 residues long. Per germline, CDR1 MNHEY and CDR2 SVGAGI. V was shortened by 6 bases and J by 2 bases, with 11 bases between the two germline ends.

The V gene is TRBV5-1, the J gene TRBJ1-6; D gene unclear. The ends were cut back, 0 bases at V and 7 bases at J, with 5 bases in the middle. Germline V gene lookup returns CDR1 SGHRS and CDR2 YFSETQ. The CDR3 has 13 amino acids. The CDR3 spells CASSLDPNSPLHF. CDR3 in DNA: TGCGCCAGCAGCTTGGATCCGAATTCACCCCTCCACTTT.

The rearrangement links TRBV7-2 to TRBJ2-7; 13 nucleotides match TRBD2. Germline loops: CDR1 SGHTA, CDR2 FQGNSA. CDR3 length: 18 residues. J gave up 0 bases and V 5 bases, and 10 bases lay outside the gene matches. In DNA form, the CDR3 reads TGTGCCAGCAGCCTACGGACTAGCGGGGGCTACAGCTCCTACGAGCAGTACTTC. Protein sequence: CASSLRTSGGYSSYEQYF.